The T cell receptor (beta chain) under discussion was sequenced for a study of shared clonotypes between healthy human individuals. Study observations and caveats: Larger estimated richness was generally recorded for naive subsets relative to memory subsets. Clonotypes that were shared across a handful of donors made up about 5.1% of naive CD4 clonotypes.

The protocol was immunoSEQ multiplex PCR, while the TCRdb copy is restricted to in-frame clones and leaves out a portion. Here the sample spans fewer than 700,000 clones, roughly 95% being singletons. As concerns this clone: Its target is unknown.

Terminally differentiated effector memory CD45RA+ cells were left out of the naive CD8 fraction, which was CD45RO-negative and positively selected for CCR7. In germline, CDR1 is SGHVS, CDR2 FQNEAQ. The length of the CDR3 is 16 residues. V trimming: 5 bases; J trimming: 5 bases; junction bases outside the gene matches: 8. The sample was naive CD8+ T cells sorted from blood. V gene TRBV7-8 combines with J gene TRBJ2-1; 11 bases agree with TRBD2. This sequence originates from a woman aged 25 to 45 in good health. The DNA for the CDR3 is TGTGCCAGCAGCATTCAACTAGCGGGAGTTAACAATGAGCAGTTCTTC. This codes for CASSIQLAGVNNEQFF.